This T cell receptor (beta chain) was found in a study of blood T cell repertoires in COVID-19. Study background: T cells, B-cell-depleted T cells, or PBMCs provided the cDNA or gDNA that served as material.

CDR1 is SGHTA, CDR2 FQGNSA, per germline. V gave up 4 bases and J gave up 6 bases, with 15 bases separating them. This CDR3 is built from 14 residues. Some clones are missing from TCRdb's copy, which holds only in-frame ones; the method was immunoSEQ multiplex PCR. The sample carries some 150,000 clones, around four fifths recorded once. V usage is TRBV7-2 and J usage is TRBJ1-1; possibly TRBD1 for D (5 bases). This clonotype was obtained from a woman aged 40 to 50 with active or convalescent COVID-19. What was sequenced was peripheral blood. The CDR3 DNA follows: TGTGCCAGCAGCTCAACAAGGGGCAGTGCTGAAGCTTTCTTT. It is translated as CASSSTRGSAEAFF.